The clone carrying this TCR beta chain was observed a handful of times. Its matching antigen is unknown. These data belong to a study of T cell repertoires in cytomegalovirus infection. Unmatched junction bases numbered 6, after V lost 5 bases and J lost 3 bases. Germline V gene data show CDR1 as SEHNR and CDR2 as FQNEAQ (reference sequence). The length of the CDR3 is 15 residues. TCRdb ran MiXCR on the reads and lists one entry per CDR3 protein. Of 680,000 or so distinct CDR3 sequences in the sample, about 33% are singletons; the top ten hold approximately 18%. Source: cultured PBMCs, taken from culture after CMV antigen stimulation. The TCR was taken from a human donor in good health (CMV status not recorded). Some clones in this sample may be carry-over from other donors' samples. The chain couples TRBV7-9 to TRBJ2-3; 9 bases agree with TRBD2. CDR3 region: CASSVSGRRTDTQYF. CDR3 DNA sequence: TGTGCCAGCAGCGTAAGCGGGAGGCGGACAGATACGCAGTATTTT.